The T cell receptor (beta chain) described here comes from a study of T cells expressing NK-cell markers. Looking at the study overall: TCR beta repertoires came from sorted CD3+CD56+NKG2C+, CD3+CD56+NKG2C- and CD3+CD56-NKG2C+ T cells.

Germline V gene sequence: CDR1 MNHEY, CDR2 SVGAGI. This CDR3 spans 17 amino acids. TCRdb derives one entry per CDR3 protein from the 5' RACE reads, leaving out DNA. This table lists 500,000 to 700,000 distinct CDR3 sequences. This chain joins TRBV6-5 and TRBJ2-7; no DNA is available, so the TRBD2 call from TCRdb remains unchecked. The receptor's source is a man aged 18 to 30 in good health. Sample: blood T cells: a sorted CD56 or NKG2C T cell subset, CD4+ or CD8+ T cells, or bulk PBMC T cells (not recorded which). The chain's CDR3 is CASSYSGTSGTSYEQYF.